The clone carrying this T cell receptor (beta chain) was seen just once. One junction end does not reproduce the germline sequence, and a read error may be involved. Germline V gene data show CDR1 as SGHVS and CDR2 as FQNEAQ. There are 15 residues in the CDR3. The sorted Tregs were CD4+CD25+CD127-/low cells. TCRdb reprocessed the 5' RACE reads with MiXCR, giving one entry per CDR3 protein. The sample holds roughly 58,000 distinct CDR3 sequences, 20% to 25% seen once. The chain employs TRBV7-8 and TRBJ2-7; possibly TRBD2 for D (6 bases). This clonotype originated in a female donor with breast cancer. Sequencing was carried out using tumor-infiltrating Tregs sorted from the breast tumor. In nucleotides, the CDR3 is TGTTCCAGCAGCTTAGGCCGCGTGGGGGGCTACGAGCAGTACTTC. Protein: CSSSLGRVGGYEQYF.